This paragraph reports one TCR beta chain. Its antigen is as yet unknown. The CDR3 spans 15 residues. In germline, CDR1 is SGHTA, CDR2 FQGTGA. Trimming pared 5 bases from V and 2 bases from J, leaving 13 bases between. It was into CD45RA+ naive and CD45RA-negative memory subsets that the CD4+ cells were split. The repertoire was sequenced with immunoSEQ multiplex PCR; TCRdb's copy has only in-frame clones and lacks some. This sample has roughly 1,100,000 clones, with roughly 80% found just once. These data originate in a study of shared clonotypes between healthy human individuals. About the research overall: For every donor, three CD4 naive, three CD4 memory, two CD8 naive and one CD8 memory plates were used. Study-level points and caveats: What limited the represented genetic and exposure-history diversity was the small number of donors. Tissues were not sampled, only blood, and their repertoires likely differ.

The V gene is TRBV7-3, the J gene TRBJ1-3, with D possibly being TRBD1 (6 bases). Sequencing used memory CD4+ T cells sorted from blood. Subset described: CD45RA-negative fraction. This clonotype was sampled from a man aged 18 to 29 in good health. The CDR3 here is CASSLSPGAGNTIYF. CDR3 coding DNA: TGTGCCAGCAGCCTCTCCCCAGGGGCTGGAAACACCATATATTTT.